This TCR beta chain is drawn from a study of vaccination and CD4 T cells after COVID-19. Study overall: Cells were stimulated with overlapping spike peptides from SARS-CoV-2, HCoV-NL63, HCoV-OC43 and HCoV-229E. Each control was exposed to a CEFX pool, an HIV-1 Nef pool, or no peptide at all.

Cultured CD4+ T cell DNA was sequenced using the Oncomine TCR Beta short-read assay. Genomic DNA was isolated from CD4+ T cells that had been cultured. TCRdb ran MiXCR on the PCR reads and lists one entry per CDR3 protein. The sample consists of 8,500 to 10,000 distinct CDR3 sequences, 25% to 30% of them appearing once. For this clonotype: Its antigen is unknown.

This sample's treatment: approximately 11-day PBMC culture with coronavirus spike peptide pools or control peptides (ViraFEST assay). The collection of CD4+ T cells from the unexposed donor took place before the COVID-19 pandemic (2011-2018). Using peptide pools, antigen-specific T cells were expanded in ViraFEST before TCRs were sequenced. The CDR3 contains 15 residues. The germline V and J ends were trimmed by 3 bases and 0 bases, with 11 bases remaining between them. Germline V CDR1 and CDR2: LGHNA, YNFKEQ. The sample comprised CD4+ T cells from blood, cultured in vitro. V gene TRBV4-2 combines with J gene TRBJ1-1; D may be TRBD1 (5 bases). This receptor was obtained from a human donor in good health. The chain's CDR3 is CASSQGHPMNTEAFF. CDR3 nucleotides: TGTGCCAGCAGCCAGGGGCATCCTATGAACACTGAAGCTTTCTTT.